The 20 T cell receptor beta chains reported below all come from one sample, sequenced in a study of cytomegalovirus exposure and HLA in healthy donors. Measured with immunoSEQ multiplex PCR; TCRdb has only the in-frame clones, and not every one. The sample consists of tens of thousands of clones, approximately 94% of them appearing once. Sequenced sample: PBMCs. These TCRs come from a man aged 18 to 30 in good health and CMV-seronegative.

The chain combines TRBV7-2 with TRBJ1-2, with a weak D call TRBD1 (5 bases). V shed 5 bases and J shed 4 bases, with 17 bases lying between them. There are 15 residues in the CDR3. The V gene's germline CDR1 is SGHTA and CDR2 FQGNSA. CDR3 bases: TGTGCCAGCAGCGTCAAGACGGGGGGGGGCTATGGCTACACCTTC. Its protein is CASSVKTGGGYGYTF.

This rearrangement joins TRBV5-6 to TRBJ2-3; TRBD1 might be the D (8 bases). This CDR3 region has 15 residues. Germline assignment: CDR1 SGHDT and CDR2 YYEEEE. Trimming stripped 0 bases from V and 4 bases from J, with 12 bases between. As DNA, the CDR3 is TGTGCCAGCAGCTTGGACAGGGGGGGTTCAGATACGCAGTATTTT. Translation gives CASSLDRGGSDTQYF.

This sequence joins TRBV5-1 and TRBJ2-7; no clear D gene. The germline gives CDR1 SGHRS, CDR2 YFSETQ. The CDR3 spans 15 residues. V lost 0 bases to trimming and J lost 5 bases, with 15 bases between them. Here the CDR3 DNA reads TGCGCCAGCAGCTTGGTAGCAGTGGGTTCCCACGAGCAGTACTTC. Protein sequence: CASSLVAVGSHEQYF.

This sequence joins TRBV21-1 and TRBJ2-2; no check of the table's D call, TRBD2, against the DNA was made. TRBV21-1 is a pseudogene locus. CDR3 size: 15 residues. CDR3 bases: TGTGCCAGCAGCAAAGCGCGGCAGTTTACCGGGGAGCTGTTTTTT. It translates to CASSKARQFTGELFF.

The chain recombines TRBV7-9 with TRBJ2-1; 9 bases agree with TRBD1. From germline, CDR1 is SEHNR and CDR2 FQNEAQ (reference sequence). With 1 base clipped from V and 7 bases from J, the junction kept 2 bases outside the gene matches. The CDR3 extends over 14 amino acids. The CDR3 protein is CASSLVGTGNEQFF. For the CDR3, the DNA is TGTGCCAGCAGCTTAGTTGGGACAGGGAATGAGCAGTTCTTC.

The genes are TRBV28 and TRBJ1-5, with 8 bases matching TRBD1. Germline CDR1 and CDR2: MDHEN and SYDVKM. This CDR3 spans 15 amino acids. The V and J ends lost 4 bases and 3 bases, in that order; junction bases with no gene match: 5. The CDR3 DNA reads as TGTGCCAGCAGTTGGACAGGGAGATTCAATCAGCCCCAGCATTTT. This gives the protein CASSWTGRFNQPQHF.

The chain joins TRBV28 to TRBJ2-7; 8 nucleotides line up with TRBD2. V gave up 2 bases and J gave up 3 bases; unmatched junction bases: 15. Germline V gene lookup returns CDR1 MDHEN and CDR2 SYDVKM. The CDR3 totals 18 residues. The CDR3 here is CASSLPPGGAGGIYEQYF. In DNA form, the CDR3 reads TGTGCCAGCAGTTTACCTCCCGGGGGGGCCGGGGGTATCTACGAGCAGTACTTC.

The chain employs TRBV9 and TRBJ2-5, with D possibly TRBD2 on 5 matching bases. The CDR3 covers 14 residues. Germline V CDR1 and CDR2: SGDLS, YYNGEE. Trimming cost V 1 base and J 0 bases, with 7 bases left between them. The CDR3 nucleotides read TGTGCCAGCAGCGTAAGCGGTTACCAAGAGACCCAGTACTTC. Its translation: CASSVSGYQETQYF.

J is TRBJ1-1 and V is TRBV7-6; perhaps TRBD1 as D (6 bases). Trimming removed 1 base at V and 5 bases at J, with 11 bases between. Germline V gene data show CDR1 as SGHVS and CDR2 as FNYEAQ. The CDR3 is made up of 14 amino acids. CDR3 residues: CASSLEGDVTEAFF. CDR3 bases: TGTGCCAGCAGCTTAGAGGGGGATGTTACTGAAGCTTTCTTT.

This chain uses TRBV6-5 with TRBJ2-6, with no clear D. Trimming left V 5 bases short and J 1 base short, with 6 bases between. The CDR3 extends over 14 amino acids. CDR1 and CDR2 from the germline V gene are MNHEY and SVGAGI. This CDR3 is CASSILSGANVLTF. CDR3 nucleotide sequence: TGTGCCAGCAGTATTCTATCTGGGGCCAACGTCCTGACTTTC.

The V and J genes are TRBV4-1 and TRBJ2-5, with 7 bases fitting TRBD1. V lost 1 base to trimming and J lost 5 bases; unmatched junction nucleotides: 7. The germline gives CDR1 MGHRA, CDR2 YSYEKL. The CDR3 totals 15 residues. This CDR3 is CASSQVQGDSETQYF. The CDR3 DNA reads TGCGCCAGCAGCCAAGTGCAGGGGGATTCGGAGACCCAGTACTTC.

V gene TRBV5-1 combines with J gene TRBJ2-1; the match to TRBD1 covers 8 bases. This CDR3 has 12 amino acids. Germline CDR1 SGHRS, CDR2 YFSETQ. V was pared by 4 bases and J by 7 bases, with 1 base of the junction left unmatched. CDR3 bases: TGCGCCAGCAGCGACAGGGGTAATGAGCAGTTCTTC. Translated: CASSDRGNEQFF.

J is TRBJ2-3 and V is TRBV11-3, with D maybe TRBD1 (6 bases). CDR1 is SGHNT and CDR2 is YENEEA in the germline V gene. The CDR3 extends over 14 amino acids. V lost 3 bases and J lost 2, with 9 bases in between. The CDR3 bases are TGTGCCAGCAGCTTCAGGGGTGCCACAGATACGCAGTATTTT. Its protein product is CASSFRGATDTQYF.

This rearrangement joins TRBV13 to TRBJ1-1; TRBD1 matches at 12 bases. The CDR3 has 19 residues. V was pared by 4 bases and J by 0 bases, with 12 bases of the junction left unmatched. Germline values: CDR1 PRHDT, CDR2 FYEKMQ (reference sequence). CDR3 sequence: CASSSDFGTGGLMNTEAFF. The CDR3 nucleotides read TGTGCCAGCAGCTCGGACTTTGGGACAGGGGGCCTGATGAACACTGAAGCTTTCTTT.

This chain links TRBV4-2 with TRBJ2-7; no clear D. The V gene's germline CDR1 is LGHNA and CDR2 YNFKEQ. V was cut by 0 bases and J by 6 bases, with 12 bases left in between. This CDR3 comprises 14 residues. The CDR3 protein is CASSQDLNYSEQYF. The DNA for the CDR3 is TGTGCCAGCAGCCAAGATCTAAACTATTCCGAGCAGTACTTC.

The CDR3 loop reads CASSEHPGTGGLETQYF. The CDR3, as DNA: TGTGCCAGTAGCGAACACCCCGGGACTGGGGGTTTGGAGACCCAGTACTTC. The V and J genes are TRBV19 and TRBJ2-5, with D tentatively TRBD2 (6 bases). CDR3 length: 17 residues. Germline V gene data show CDR1 as LNHDA and CDR2 as SQIVND (reference sequence). Trimming pared 6 bases from V and 5 bases from J, leaving 25 bases between.

The genes are TRBV5-6 and TRBJ1-1; tentative D call: TRBD1 (5 bases). Trimming took 3 bases from V and 5 from J, leaving 14 bases between them. Germline V lookup: CDR1 SGHDT, CDR2 YYEEEE. The CDR3 sequence is 14 residues long. The CDR3 loop is CASSSWGGGTEAFF. The CDR3 DNA is TGTGCCAGCAGCTCGTGGGGGGGAGGGACTGAAGCTTTCTTT.

About this clone itself: At one of its ends the junction is not consistent with the germline gene, which may arise from a read error. The J gene is TRBJ2-7, the V gene TRBV28, with TRBD2 as a possible D gene (5 bases). This CDR3 has 14 amino acids. Germline V gene data show CDR1 as MDHEN and CDR2 as SYDVKM. In DNA form, the CDR3 reads TGTGCCAGCAGTCTTCGGCGTATGGGAGTCCCTTTGAACTTC. It specifies CASSLRRMGVPLNF.

This chain uses TRBV18 with TRBJ2-7, with no clear D. Per germline, CDR1 KGHSH and CDR2 LQKENI. The CDR3 extends over 14 amino acids. Deletions cut 6 bases from V and 1 base from J, with 13 bases between. The CDR3 protein is CASSPRGSSYEQYF. CDR3 DNA: TGTGCCAGCTCTCCCCGAGGATCGTCCTACGAGCAGTACTTC. Using reference TRBV18 and TRBJ2-7 for the parts outside the CDR3, the full variable domain is NAGVMQNPRHLVRRRGQEARLRCSPMKGHSHVYWYRQLPEEGLKFMVYLQKENIIDESGMPKERFSAEFPKEGPSILRIQQVVRGDSAAYFCASSPRGSSYEQYFGPGTRLTVT.

V gene TRBV20-1 combines with J gene TRBJ1-2; D call uncertain. Trimming removed 7 bases from V and 5 bases from J, with 5 bases in between. The CDR3 is 9 amino acids. From germline, CDR1 is DFQATT and CDR2 SNEGSKA (reference sequence). The CDR3 spells CSGGYGYTF. The DNA of the CDR3 is TGCAGTGGAGGGTATGGCTACACCTTC.